This TCR beta chain was recorded in a study of blood T cells in healthy people across ages. Regarding this clonotype: Its ends do not fully match the called genes, so a read error is possible.

Together with a sample-barcoded 5' primer, a J-beta primer mix was included in a second PCR lasting about 6 to 11 cycles. MiXCR, run by TCRdb on the 5' RACE reads, gives a single entry per CDR3 protein. The sample records 1,300,000 or so distinct CDR3 sequences, roughly 60% being singletons. Germline CDR1 and CDR2: MNHEY and SVGEGT. The CDR3 spans 15 residues. This TCR was recovered from a young man in good health. The chain couples TRBV6-2 or TRBV6-3 to TRBJ2-5; D may be TRBD1 or TRBD2 (5 bases each). Sequencing used blood. The CDR3 protein is CAISLGRVYQETQYF. The CDR3 coding sequence is TGTGCCATCAGTCTGGGACGAGTATACCAAGAGACCCAGTACTTC.